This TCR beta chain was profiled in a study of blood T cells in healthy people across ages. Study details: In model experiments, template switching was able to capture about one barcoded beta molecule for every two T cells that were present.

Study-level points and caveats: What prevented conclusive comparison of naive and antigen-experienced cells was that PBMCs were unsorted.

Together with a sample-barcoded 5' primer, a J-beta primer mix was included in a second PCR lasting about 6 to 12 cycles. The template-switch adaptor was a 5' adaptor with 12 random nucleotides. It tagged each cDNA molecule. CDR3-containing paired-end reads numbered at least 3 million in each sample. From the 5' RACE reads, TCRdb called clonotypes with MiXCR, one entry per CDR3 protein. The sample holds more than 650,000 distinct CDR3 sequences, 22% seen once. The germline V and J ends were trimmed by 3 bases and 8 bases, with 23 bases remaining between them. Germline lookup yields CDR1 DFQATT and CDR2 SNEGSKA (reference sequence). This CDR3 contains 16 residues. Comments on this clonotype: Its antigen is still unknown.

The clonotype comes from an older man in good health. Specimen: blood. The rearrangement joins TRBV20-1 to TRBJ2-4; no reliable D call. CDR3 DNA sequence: TGCAGTGCTAGGGGATCATCGGACGGAACTCTTGACATTCAGTACTTC. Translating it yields CSARGSSDGTLDIQYF.